This T cell receptor (beta chain) comes out of a study of cytomegalovirus exposure and HLA in healthy donors. General study points: Reportedly, a later analysis found an Asian-associated ancestry cluster had fewer N-insertions than the roughly 700-donor mean.

A word on this clone: Its cognate antigen is unknown.

In the PCR, 60 Vbeta and 13 Jbeta primers were used. Clones were read by immunoSEQ multiplex PCR, and TCRdb kept only the in-frame ones, dropping some. Recorded for this sample: 150,000 to 200,000 clones. CDR3 length: 14 amino acids. Trimming cost V 5 bases and J 10 bases; bases outside gene matches: 9. Germline assignment: CDR1 WNHNN and CDR2 SYGVQD (reference sequence). Sequencing used PBMCs. The sequence came from a man aged 25 to 40 in good health and CMV-seronegative. The J gene is TRBJ2-1, the V gene TRBV10-1; 9 nucleotides align to TRBD1. CDR3: CASSLQGAGGEQFF. The CDR3 DNA reads as TGCGCCAGCAGTTTACAGGGGGCAGGGGGAGAGCAGTTCTTC.